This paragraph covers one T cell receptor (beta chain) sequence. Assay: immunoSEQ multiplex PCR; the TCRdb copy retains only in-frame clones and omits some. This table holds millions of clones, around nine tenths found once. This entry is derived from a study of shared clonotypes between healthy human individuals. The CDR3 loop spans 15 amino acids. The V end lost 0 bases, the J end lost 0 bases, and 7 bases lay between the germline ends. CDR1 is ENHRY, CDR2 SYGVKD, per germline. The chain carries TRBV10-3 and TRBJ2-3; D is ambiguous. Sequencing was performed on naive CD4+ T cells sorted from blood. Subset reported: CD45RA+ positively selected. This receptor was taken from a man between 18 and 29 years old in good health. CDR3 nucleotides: TGTGCCATCAGTGAGTCGGCCCTTAGCACAGATACGCAGTATTTT. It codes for CAISESALSTDTQYF.